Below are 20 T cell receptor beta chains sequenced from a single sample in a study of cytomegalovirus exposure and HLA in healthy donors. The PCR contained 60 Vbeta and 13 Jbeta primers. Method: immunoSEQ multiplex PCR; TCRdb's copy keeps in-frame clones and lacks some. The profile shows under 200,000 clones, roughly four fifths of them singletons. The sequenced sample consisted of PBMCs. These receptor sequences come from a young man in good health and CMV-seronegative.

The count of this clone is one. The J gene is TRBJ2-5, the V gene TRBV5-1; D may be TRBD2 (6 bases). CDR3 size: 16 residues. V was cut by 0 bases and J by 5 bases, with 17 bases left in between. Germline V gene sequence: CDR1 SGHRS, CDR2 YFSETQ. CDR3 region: CASSLVGGASVETQYF. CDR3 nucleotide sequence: TGCGCCAGCAGCTTGGTGGGTGGGGCTAGCGTGGAGACCCAGTACTTC. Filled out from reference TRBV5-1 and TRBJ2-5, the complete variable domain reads KAGVTQTPRYLIKTRGQQVTLSCSPISGHRSVSWYQQTPGQGLQFLFEYFSETQRNKGNFPGRFSGRQFSNSRSEMNVSTLELGDSALYLCASSLVGGASVETQYFGPGTRLLVL.

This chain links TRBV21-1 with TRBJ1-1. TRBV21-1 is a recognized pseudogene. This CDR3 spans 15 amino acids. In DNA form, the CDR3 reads TGTGCCAGCAGGAAGGGAGTAGGGAAGAACACTGAAGCTTTCTTT. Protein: CASRKGVGKNTEAFF.

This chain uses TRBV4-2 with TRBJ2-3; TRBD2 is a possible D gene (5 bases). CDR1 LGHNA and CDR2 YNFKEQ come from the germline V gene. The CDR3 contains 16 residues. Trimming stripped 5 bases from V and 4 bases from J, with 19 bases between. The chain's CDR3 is CASSASSTHKADTQYF. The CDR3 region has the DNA TGTGCCAGCAGCGCCTCTAGCACTCACAAGGCAGATACGCAGTATTTT.

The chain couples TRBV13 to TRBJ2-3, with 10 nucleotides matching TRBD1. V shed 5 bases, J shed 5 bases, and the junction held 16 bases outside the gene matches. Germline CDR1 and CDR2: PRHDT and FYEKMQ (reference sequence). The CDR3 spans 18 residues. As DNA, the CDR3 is TGTGCCAGCAGCACAACCGGGACAGGGGAAGGGGTAGGAGATACGCAGTATTTT. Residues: CASSTTGTGEGVGDTQYF.

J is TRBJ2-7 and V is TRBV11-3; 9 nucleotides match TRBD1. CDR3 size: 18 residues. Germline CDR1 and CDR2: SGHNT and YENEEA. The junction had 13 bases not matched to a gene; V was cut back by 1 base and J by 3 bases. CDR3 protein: CASSLAPRSGQGDYEQYF. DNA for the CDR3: TGTGCCAGCAGCTTAGCCCCACGATCGGGACAGGGAGACTACGAGCAGTACTTC.

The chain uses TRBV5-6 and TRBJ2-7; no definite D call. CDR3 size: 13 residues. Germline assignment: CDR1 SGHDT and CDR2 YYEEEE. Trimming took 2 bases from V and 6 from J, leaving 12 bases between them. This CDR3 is CASSFRQSGEQYF. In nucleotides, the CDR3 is TGTGCCAGCAGCTTCAGGCAATCCGGCGAGCAGTACTTC.

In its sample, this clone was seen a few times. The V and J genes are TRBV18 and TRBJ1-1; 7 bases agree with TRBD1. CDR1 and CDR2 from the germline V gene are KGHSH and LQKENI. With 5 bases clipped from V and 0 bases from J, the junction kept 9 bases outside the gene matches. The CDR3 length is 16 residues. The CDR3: CASSNRDSAMNTEAFF. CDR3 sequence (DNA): TGTGCCAGCTCAAACCGGGACAGCGCCATGAACACTGAAGCTTTCTTT.

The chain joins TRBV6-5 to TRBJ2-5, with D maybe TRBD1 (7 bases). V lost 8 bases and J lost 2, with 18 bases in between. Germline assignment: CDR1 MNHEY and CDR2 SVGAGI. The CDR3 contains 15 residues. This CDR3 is CASGSGGILQETQYF. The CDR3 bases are TGTGCCAGCGGGTCAGGGGGGATCTTGCAAGAGACCCAGTACTTC.

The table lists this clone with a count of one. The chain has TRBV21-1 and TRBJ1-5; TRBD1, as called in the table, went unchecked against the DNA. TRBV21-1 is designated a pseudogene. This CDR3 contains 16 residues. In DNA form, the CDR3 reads TGTGCCAGCAGCAAAGGGGGACAGGGGGCACGTCAGCCCCAGCATTTT. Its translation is CASSKGGQGARQPQHF.

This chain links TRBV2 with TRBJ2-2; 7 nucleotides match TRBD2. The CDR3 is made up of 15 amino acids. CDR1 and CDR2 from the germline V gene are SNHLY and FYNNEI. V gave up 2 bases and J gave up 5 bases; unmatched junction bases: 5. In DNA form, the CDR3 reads TGTGCCAGCAGTGAACAGGGCGGGAGTACCGGGGAGCTGTTTTTT. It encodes CASSEQGGSTGELFF.

DNA of the CDR3: TGTGCCAGCAGCTTAGGGGCTAGCAGAGTCTACGAGCAGTACTTC. Encoded protein: CASSLGASRVYEQYF. The chain links TRBV11-1 to TRBJ2-7; D possibly corresponds to TRBD2 (5 bases). The length of the CDR3 is 15 residues. Looked up from germline, CDR1 is SGHAT and CDR2 is FQDESV (reference sequence). The V end was cut by 1 base, the J end by 3 bases, with 13 bases between.

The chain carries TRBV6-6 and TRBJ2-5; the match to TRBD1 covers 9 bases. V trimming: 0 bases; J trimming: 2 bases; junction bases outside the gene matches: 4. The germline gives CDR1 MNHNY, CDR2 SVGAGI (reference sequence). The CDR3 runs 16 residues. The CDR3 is CASSYSPGQGQETQYF. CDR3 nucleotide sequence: TGTGCCAGCAGTTACTCGCCCGGACAGGGGCAAGAGACCCAGTACTTC.

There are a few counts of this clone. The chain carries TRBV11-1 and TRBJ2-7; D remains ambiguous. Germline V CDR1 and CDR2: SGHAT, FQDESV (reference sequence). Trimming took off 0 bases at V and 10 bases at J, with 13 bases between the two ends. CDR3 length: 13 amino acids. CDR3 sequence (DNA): TGTGCCAGCAGCTTAGCATTCGCGGCGCACCAGTACTTC. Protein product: CASSLAFAAHQYF.

The chain's CDR3 is CASSLAGGTIQETQYF. CDR3 DNA: TGTGCCAGCAGCTTAGCTGGCGGGACTATCCAAGAGACCCAGTACTTC. The rearrangement links TRBV7-2 to TRBJ2-5; 7 bases fit TRBD2. CDR1 is SGHTA, CDR2 FQGNSA, per germline. The CDR3 sequence is 16 residues long. J was trimmed by 1 base and V by 0 bases; bases with no gene match: 5.

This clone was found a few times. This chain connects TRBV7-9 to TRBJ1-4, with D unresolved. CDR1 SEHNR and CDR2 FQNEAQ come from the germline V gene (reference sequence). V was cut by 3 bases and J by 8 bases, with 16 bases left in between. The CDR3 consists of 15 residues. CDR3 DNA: TGTGCCAGCAGCTTGGAAGGCCCAGGAAACGAAAAACTGTTTTTT. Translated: CASSLEGPGNEKLFF. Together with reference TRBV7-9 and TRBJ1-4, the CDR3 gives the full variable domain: DTGVSQNPRHKITKRGQNVTFRCDPISEHNRLYWYRQTLGQGPEFLTYFQNEAQLEKSRLLSDRFSAERPKGSFSTLEIQRTEQGDSAMYLCASSLEGPGNEKLFFGSGTQLSVL.

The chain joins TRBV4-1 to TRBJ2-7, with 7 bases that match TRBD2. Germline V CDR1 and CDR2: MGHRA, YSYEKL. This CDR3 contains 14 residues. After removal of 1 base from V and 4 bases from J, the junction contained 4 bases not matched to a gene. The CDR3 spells CASSQGGSIYEQYF. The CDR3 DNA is TGCGCCAGCAGCCAAGGCGGGAGCATTTACGAGCAGTACTTC.

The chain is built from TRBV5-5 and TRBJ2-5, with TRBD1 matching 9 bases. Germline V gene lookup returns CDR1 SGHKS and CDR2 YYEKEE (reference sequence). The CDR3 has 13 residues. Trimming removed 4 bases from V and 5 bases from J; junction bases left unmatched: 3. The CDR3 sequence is CASSGQGMETQYF. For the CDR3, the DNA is TGTGCCAGCAGCGGACAGGGGATGGAGACCCAGTACTTC.

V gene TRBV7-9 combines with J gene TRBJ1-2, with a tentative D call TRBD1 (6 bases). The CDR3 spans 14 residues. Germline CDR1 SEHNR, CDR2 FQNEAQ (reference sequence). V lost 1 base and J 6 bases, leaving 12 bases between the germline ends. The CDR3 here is CASSLVGTSNGYTF. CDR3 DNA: TGTGCCAGCAGCTTAGTAGGGACAAGCAATGGCTACACCTTC.

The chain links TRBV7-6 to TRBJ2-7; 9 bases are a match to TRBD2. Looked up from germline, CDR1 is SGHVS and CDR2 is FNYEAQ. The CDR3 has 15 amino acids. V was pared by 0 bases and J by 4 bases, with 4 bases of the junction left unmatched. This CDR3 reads CASSLAAREGYEQYF. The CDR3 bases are TGTGCCAGCAGCTTAGCCGCGCGGGAGGGTTACGAGCAGTACTTC.

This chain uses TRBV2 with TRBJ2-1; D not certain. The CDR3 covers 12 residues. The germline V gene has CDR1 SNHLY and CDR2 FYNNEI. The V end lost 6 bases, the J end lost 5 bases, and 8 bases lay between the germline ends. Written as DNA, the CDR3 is TGTGCCAGCAGGAATAGCAACAATGAGCAGTTCTTC. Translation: CASRNSNNEQFF.